The entry below describes one TCR beta chain. Its antigen is undetermined. Use of 60 Vbeta and 13 Jbeta primers characterized the PCR. Generated by immunoSEQ multiplex PCR, the TCRdb table keeps only in-frame clones and is missing some. The sample consists of over 150,000 clones, around 84% of them appearing once. The data stem from a study of cytomegalovirus exposure and HLA in healthy donors. Study summary: Earlier results showed approximately 110 million unique TCR beta sequences derived from 150 million to 200 million T cells. General study points: TCR beta V segments were, for the most part, productive about 87% or about 30% of the time in an earlier analysis. Many donors shared some public TCRs, even though most TCR sequences were rare. What was likely a sequencing artifact was a cluster of highly shared sequence variants.

The CDR3 covers 16 residues. Per germline, CDR1 MGHRA and CDR2 YSYEKL. Losses at the gene ends were 4 bases for V and 0 bases for J; bases not matched to a gene: 2. The V call is TRBV4-1, the J call TRBJ1-4; TRBD1 aligns across 10 bases. The sequencing sample was made of PBMCs. This TCR was sampled from a man aged 30-40 years in good health and CMV-seropositive. The CDR3 loop reads CASSPGQGPTNEKLFF. The CDR3 region has the DNA TGCGCCAGCAGCCCGGGACAGGGGCCAACTAATGAAAAACTGTTTTTT.